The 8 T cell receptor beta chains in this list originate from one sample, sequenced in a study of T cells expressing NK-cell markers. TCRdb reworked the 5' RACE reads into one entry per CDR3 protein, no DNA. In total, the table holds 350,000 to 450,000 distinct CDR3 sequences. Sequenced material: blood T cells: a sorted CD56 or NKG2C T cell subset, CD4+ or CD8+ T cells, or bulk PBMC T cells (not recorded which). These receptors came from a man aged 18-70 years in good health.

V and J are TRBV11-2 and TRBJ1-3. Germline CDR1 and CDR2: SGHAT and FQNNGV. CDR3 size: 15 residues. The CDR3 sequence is CASSPATWNWDTIYF.

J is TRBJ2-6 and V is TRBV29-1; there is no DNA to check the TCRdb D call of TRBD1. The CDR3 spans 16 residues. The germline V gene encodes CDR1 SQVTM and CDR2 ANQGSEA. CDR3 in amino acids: CSVVVRPPSGANVLTF.

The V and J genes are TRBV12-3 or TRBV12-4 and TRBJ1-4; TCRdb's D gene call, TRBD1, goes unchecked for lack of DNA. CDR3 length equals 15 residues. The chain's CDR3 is CASSHTGSGLRKLFF.

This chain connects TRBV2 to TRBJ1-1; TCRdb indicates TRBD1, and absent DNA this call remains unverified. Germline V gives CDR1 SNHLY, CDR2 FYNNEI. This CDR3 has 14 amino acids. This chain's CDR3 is CASRGQFVNTEAFF.

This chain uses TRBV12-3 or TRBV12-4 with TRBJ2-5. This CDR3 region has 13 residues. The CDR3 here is CASSPVIQETQYF.

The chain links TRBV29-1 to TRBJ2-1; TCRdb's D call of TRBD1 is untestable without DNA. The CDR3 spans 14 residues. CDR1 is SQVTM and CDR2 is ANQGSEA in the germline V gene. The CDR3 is CSVVGQGTYNEQFF.

This CDR3 reads CASSLAVTEWNTEAFF. The V gene is TRBV5-1, the J gene TRBJ1-1; the TCRdb D gene call, TRBD1, has no DNA to confirm it. CDR3 length equals 16 residues. CDR1 is SGHRS, CDR2 YFSETQ, per germline.

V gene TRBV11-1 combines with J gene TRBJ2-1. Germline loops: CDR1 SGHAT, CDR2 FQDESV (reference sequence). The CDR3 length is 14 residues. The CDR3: CASSSLEAYNEQFF.